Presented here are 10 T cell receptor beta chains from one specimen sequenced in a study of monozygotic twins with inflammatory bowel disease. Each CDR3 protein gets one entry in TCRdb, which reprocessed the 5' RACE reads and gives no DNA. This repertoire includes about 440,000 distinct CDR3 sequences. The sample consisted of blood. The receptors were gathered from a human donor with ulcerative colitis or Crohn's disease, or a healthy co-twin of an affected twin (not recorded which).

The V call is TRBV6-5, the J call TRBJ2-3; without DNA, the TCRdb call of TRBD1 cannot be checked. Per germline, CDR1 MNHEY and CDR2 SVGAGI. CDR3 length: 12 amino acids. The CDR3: CASGARGDTQYF.

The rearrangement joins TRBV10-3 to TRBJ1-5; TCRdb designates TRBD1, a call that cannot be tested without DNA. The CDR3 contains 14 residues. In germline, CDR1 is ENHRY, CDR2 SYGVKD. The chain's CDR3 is CAISPTGNNQPQHF.

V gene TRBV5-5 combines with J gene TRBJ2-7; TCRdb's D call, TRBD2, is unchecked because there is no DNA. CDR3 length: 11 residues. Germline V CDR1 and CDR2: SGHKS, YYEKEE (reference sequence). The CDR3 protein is CASTEGYEQYF.

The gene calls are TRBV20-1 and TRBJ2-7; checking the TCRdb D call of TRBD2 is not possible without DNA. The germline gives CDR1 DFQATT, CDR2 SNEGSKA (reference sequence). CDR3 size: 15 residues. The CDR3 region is CSARWKLAGMREQYF.

CDR3 sequence reads: CSVEGEVGMARDTQYF. The chain uses TRBV29-1 and TRBJ2-3; TCRdb lists TRBD1, though no DNA is available to test this call. Germline V gene lookup returns CDR1 SQVTM and CDR2 ANQGSEA. This CDR3 contains 16 residues.

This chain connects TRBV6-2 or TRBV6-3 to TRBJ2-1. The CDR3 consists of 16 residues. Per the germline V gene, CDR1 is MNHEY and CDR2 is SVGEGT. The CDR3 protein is CASSYSRGGDPNEQFF.

This CDR3 is CASSFVVTNTEAFF. The chain employs TRBV5-6 and TRBJ1-1. Germline values: CDR1 SGHDT, CDR2 YYEEEE. CDR3 length: 14 residues.

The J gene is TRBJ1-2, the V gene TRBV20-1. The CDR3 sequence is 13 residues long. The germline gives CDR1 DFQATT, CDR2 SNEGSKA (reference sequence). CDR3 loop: CSARARANYGYTF.

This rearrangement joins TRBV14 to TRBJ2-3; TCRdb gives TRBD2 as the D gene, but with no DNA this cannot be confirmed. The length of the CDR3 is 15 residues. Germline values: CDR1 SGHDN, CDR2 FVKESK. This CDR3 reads CASSQMGLGGDTQYF. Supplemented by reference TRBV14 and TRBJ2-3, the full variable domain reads EAGVTQFPSHSVIEKGQTVTLRCDPISGHDNLYWYRRVMGKEIKFLLHFVKESKQDESGMPNNRFLAERTGGTYSTLKVQPAELEDSGVYFCASSQMGLGGDTQYFGPGTRLTVL.

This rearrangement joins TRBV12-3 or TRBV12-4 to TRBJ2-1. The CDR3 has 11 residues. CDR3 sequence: CASASGMEQFF.